These 15 T cell receptor beta chains originate from one sample sequenced in a study of blood T cell repertoires in COVID-19. Some clones are missing from TCRdb's copy, which holds only in-frame ones; the method was immunoSEQ multiplex PCR. The sample contains some 190,000 clones, approximately 77% of which appear only once. Sequenced: peripheral blood. Receptor source: a woman older than 75 with active or convalescent COVID-19.

The chain recombines TRBV18 with TRBJ1-4; TRBD1 aligns across 10 bases. Per the germline V gene, CDR1 is KGHSH and CDR2 is LQKENI. V lost 4 bases to trimming and J lost 8 bases; unmatched junction nucleotides: 4. The CDR3 totals 14 residues. The CDR3 here is CASSRTGGREKLFF. CDR3 DNA sequence: TGTGCCAGCTCACGGACAGGGGGAAGGGAAAAACTGTTTTTT.

This chain connects TRBV28 to TRBJ1-1; 7 bases align to TRBD1. There are 15 residues in the CDR3. From germline, CDR1 is MDHEN and CDR2 SYDVKM. Trimming at V came to 8 bases and at J to 1 base, leaving 10 bases not matched to a gene. CDR3 loop: CASGPAGGRNTEAFF. CDR3 nucleotides: TGTGCCAGCGGTCCGGCAGGGGGAAGGAACACTGAAGCTTTCTTT.

The J gene is TRBJ1-5, the V gene TRBV6-4; D remains unclear. This CDR3 contains 13 residues. The ends were cut back, 2 bases at V and 7 bases at J, with 9 bases in the middle. CDR1 and CDR2 from the germline V gene are MRHNA and SNTAGT. CDR3 bases: TGTGCCAGCAGTGACGAGGTTGGGCAGCCCCAGCATTTT. Its protein product is CASSDEVGQPQHF.

The chain has TRBV10-3 and TRBJ1-2, with D uncertain. CDR1 is ENHRY, CDR2 SYGVKD, per germline. Between the trimmed V and J ends, which lost 5 bases and 2 bases, there was a span of 6 bases. The CDR3 sequence is 12 residues long. This CDR3 is CAISSRNYGYTF. Here the CDR3 DNA reads TGTGCCATCAGTTCCAGAAACTATGGCTACACCTTC.

The chain is built from TRBV28 and TRBJ1-4, with a possible D match to TRBD1 (6 bases). The CDR3 consists of 15 residues. Looked up from germline, CDR1 is MDHEN and CDR2 is SYDVKM. Trimming pared 6 bases from V and 5 bases from J, leaving 16 bases between. The CDR3 region is CASSPITGTNEKLFF. The CDR3 DNA reads TGTGCCAGCAGCCCAATCACAGGGACCAATGAAAAACTGTTTTTT.

The chain combines TRBV28 with TRBJ2-7, with 7 bases fitting TRBD1. The CDR3 consists of 16 residues. Germline CDR1 reads MDHEN; CDR2 reads SYDVKM. V shed 6 bases, J shed 1 base, and the junction held 12 bases outside the gene matches. The CDR3 sequence: CASRESRGSGSYEQYF. For the CDR3, the DNA is TGTGCCAGCAGAGAATCCAGGGGGTCGGGGTCCTACGAGCAGTACTTC.

This chain links TRBV7-6 with TRBJ2-2, with D possibly TRBD1 on 6 matching bases. The CDR3 covers 15 residues. V was cut by 5 bases and J by 1 base, with 11 bases left in between. CDR1 is SGHVS and CDR2 is FNYEAQ in the germline V gene. This CDR3 is CASSPPTGNTGELFF. CDR3 nucleotides: TGTGCCAGCAGCCCGCCGACAGGGAACACCGGGGAGCTGTTTTTT.

This rearrangement joins TRBV19 to TRBJ2-6, with 10 bases aligning to TRBD1. This CDR3 region has 21 residues. Germline V CDR1 and CDR2: LNHDA, SQIVND (reference sequence). The V segment lost 5 bases and the J segment 0 bases; nucleotides outside the gene matches: 16. CDR3 sequence (DNA): TGTGCCAGTAGTGACCGGGACAGGGGCCCAGTAATTAACTCTGGGGCCAACGTCCTGACTTTC. Amino acid sequence: CASSDRDRGPVINSGANVLTF.

CDR3 sequence reads: CASSYSGQGGSPLHF. In DNA, the CDR3 is TGTGCCAGCAGTTACTCGGGCCAGGGTGGTTCACCCCTCCACTTT. The genes are TRBV6-5 and TRBJ1-6, with a tentative D call TRBD1 (5 bases). V was trimmed by 0 bases and J by 9 bases, leaving 12 bases between them. Germline V gene data show CDR1 as MNHEY and CDR2 as SVGAGI. The CDR3 consists of 15 residues.

This clone has just a few counts. This chain connects TRBV5-1 to TRBJ1-2; TRBD1 aligns across 9 bases. The V segment lost 4 bases and the J segment 5 bases; nucleotides outside the gene matches: 12. Germline-derived CDR1 and CDR2 are SGHRS and YFSETQ. The CDR3 has 16 residues. The CDR3 region is CASSALPGQGGYGYTF. As DNA, the CDR3 is TGCGCCAGCAGCGCACTCCCGGGACAGGGAGGGTATGGCTACACCTTC.

The genes are TRBV10-3 and TRBJ2-7; 10 bases fit TRBD2. Unmatched junction bases numbered 6, after V lost 5 bases and J lost 2 bases. The germline gives CDR1 ENHRY, CDR2 SYGVKD. This CDR3 is 15 amino acids long. The CDR3: CAISSGLAVTYEQYF. Written as DNA, the CDR3 is TGTGCCATCAGTAGTGGACTAGCGGTGACCTACGAGCAGTACTTC.

J is TRBJ1-4 and V is TRBV18, with D maybe TRBD1 (6 bases). CDR1 and CDR2 from the germline V gene are KGHSH and LQKENI. Trimming removed 6 bases at V and 0 bases at J, with 11 bases between. The CDR3 contains 15 residues. The CDR3 sequence: CASSPRGSTNEKLFF. Written as DNA, the CDR3 is TGTGCCAGCTCCCCCAGGGGATCAACTAATGAAAAACTGTTTTTT.

The V gene is TRBV30, the J gene TRBJ1-4, with 7 bases identical to TRBD1. This CDR3 contains 17 residues. Trimming removed 0 bases from V and 8 bases from J; junction bases left unmatched: 15. Germline values: CDR1 GTSNPN, CDR2 SVGIG (reference sequence). The chain's CDR3 is CAWSVPIMRGRGEKLFF. CDR3 nucleotides: TGTGCCTGGAGTGTACCTATTATGAGGGGGCGAGGAGAAAAACTGTTTTTT.

The chain employs TRBV28 and TRBJ1-2, with a possible D match to TRBD1 (5 bases). The germline CDR1 and CDR2 sequences are MDHEN and SYDVKM. The CDR3 totals 12 residues. Trimming shortened V by 6 bases and J by 10 bases, and 15 bases separated the two germline ends. CDR3 sequence (DNA): TGTGCCAGCAGGCGAACAGGTCTCTTCTACACCTTC. This translates into CASRRTGLFYTF.

Written as DNA, the CDR3 is TGTGCTAGTGGTTTAGGTACGGGAGGGCCCGCAGATACGCAGTATTTT. It specifies CASGLGTGGPADTQYF. The J gene is TRBJ2-3, the V gene TRBV12-5; 8 bases fit TRBD2. Looked up from germline, CDR1 is LGHNT and CDR2 is FRNRAP. J gave up 4 bases and V 3 bases, and 9 bases lay outside the gene matches. The CDR3 covers 16 residues.